Listed below are T cell receptor beta chains from one sample, sequenced in a study of blood T cell repertoires in COVID-19. The data were produced by immunoSEQ multiplex PCR, yet TCRdb's version contains in-frame clones alone and is incomplete. The table has 200,000 to 250,000 clones, roughly 80% seen once. The sample comprised PBMCs or T cells enriched from blood (not recorded which). These receptor sequences come from a woman between 35 and 50 years old who had been exposed to COVID-19. CDR3s include the opening cysteine and the closing phenylalanine or tryptophan.

>TRBV9
CASSVSGGGSPLHF
>TRBV5-1
CASSFGRLLNTEAFF
>TRBV5-6
CASSLERRGGGYTF
>TRBV4-1
CASSQFGSSVGTGGDTDTQYF
>TRBV3-1/TRBV3-2
CASSQGGGNTEAFF
>TRBV6-5
CASSYETGGADTEAFF
>TRBV5-1
CASRGDGRDYGYTF
>TRBV18
CASSPPAGNTGELFF
>TRBV7-8
CASSLAGTGGFGYTF
>TRBV4-3
CPTSRRGGERADTQYF
>TRBV19
CASSIGASFSNQPQHF
>TRBV9
CASSVDYRGGLSTDTQYF
>TRBV15
CATSRVDPGQVSSYEQYF
>TRBV19
CASSLDSMNTEAFF
>TRBV28
CASSPVVSYQPQHF
>TRBV10-3
CATQMDRVSTDTQYF
>TRBV7-8
CASSLLRVGTEAFF
>TRBV11-2
CASSTDRSEKLFF
>TRBV7-3
CASSLRGGSTDTQYF
>TRBV5-6
CASSLDRGYGYTF
>TRBV9
CASSVSRGDYGYTF
>TRBV19
CASRTGTGTEAFF